This T cell receptor (beta chain) originates from a study of metastatic and nonmetastatic thyroid tumors. At the level of the study: Blood and tumor or nodule tissue repertoires from malignant and benign thyroid patients were compared.

There are many counts of this clone. What it recognizes is unknown. TCRdb re-analyzed the PCR reads through MiXCR. The table records around 59,000 clones, under 20% of them present only once. Study-wide points: A significant increase in TCR beta diversity was reportedly seen in malignant thyroid tumors relative to benign nodules, in blood and tumor.

Not a single patient had been given any form of treatment at any point before undergoing thyroid surgery. Trimming left V 2 bases short and J 3 bases short, with 8 bases between. The length of the CDR3 is 14 residues. CDR1 is MNHEY, CDR2 SVGEGT, per germline. The sample consisted of blood. The rearrangement links TRBV6-2 or TRBV6-3 to TRBJ2-1, with TRBD2 as a possible D gene (6 bases). This receptor was taken from a male donor with papillary thyroid cancer or a benign thyroid nodule (not recorded which). Some clones in this sample may be carry-over from other donors' samples. The CDR3 reads CASSYMDYYNEQFF. In DNA, the CDR3 is TGTGCCAGCAGTTACATGGACTACTACAATGAGCAGTTCTTC.